This TCR beta chain stems from a study of CD8 T cells in Susac syndrome. Per germline, CDR1 SGHTA and CDR2 FQGTGA. V lost 5 bases to trimming and J lost 3 bases, with 16 bases between them. This CDR3 has 15 amino acids. Random hexamers served to reverse transcribe roughly 0.45 to 1 ug RNA. Amplification of TCR beta CDR3 spanned 54 Vbeta and 13 Jbeta via immunoSEQ multiplex PCR. TCRdb used MiXCR to reprocess the immunoSEQ multiplex PCR reads, holding one entry per CDR3 protein. The sample has 300,000 to 350,000 distinct CDR3 sequences, roughly 94% seen once; the top ten hold about 0.063%. This clonotype was counted once.

V is TRBV7-3 and J is TRBJ1-2, with D tentatively TRBD1 (5 bases). The receptor's source is a human donor with multiple sclerosis. Sequenced input: CD4+ T cells from PBMCs. CDR3 sequence: CASSPLGGGDYGYTF. The CDR3, as DNA: TGTGCCAGCAGCCCCCTGGGTGGGGGGGACTATGGCTACACCTTC.